This TCR beta chain was recovered during a study of blood T cell repertoires in COVID-19. Some clones are missing from TCRdb's copy, which holds only in-frame ones; the method was immunoSEQ multiplex PCR. The data show roughly 200,000 clones, with roughly 83% seen just once and 6.5% to 8.5% held by the top ten. Trimming removed 3 bases from V and 10 bases from J, with 13 bases in between. Germline V CDR1 and CDR2: KGHSH, LQKENI. CDR3 length equals 14 residues. Sequencing was performed on peripheral blood. The chain joins TRBV18 to TRBJ1-6; D unclear. The TCR was taken from a woman aged 40 to 55 with COVID-19, enrolled during active disease. The CDR3 region has the DNA TGTGCCAGCTCACCGGGCCGGGATCGCTCACCCCTCCACTTT. This gives the protein CASSPGRDRSPLHF.